This T cell receptor beta chain was sequenced for a study of blood T cell repertoires in COVID-19. The CDR3 length is 11 residues. The V gene's germline CDR1 is LGHNA and CDR2 YSLEER. This clone has just a few counts. Profiled with immunoSEQ multiplex PCR; TCRdb holds only in-frame clones, not every one. The sample lists over 45,000 clones; 77% were seen once. Sequenced material: peripheral blood. The gene calls are TRBV4-3 and TRBJ2-1; maybe TRBD2 (7 bases). This clonotype originated in a human donor with active or convalescent COVID-19. The donor label of this sample is uncertain. The CDR3 coding sequence is TGCGCGACGGGGGGCAGGTATGAGCAGTTCTTC. It encodes CATGGRYEQFF.